The 19 T cell receptor beta chains given below trace back to one sample, sequenced in a study of blood T cells in healthy people across ages. Together with a sample-barcoded 5' primer, a J-beta primer mix was included in a second PCR lasting about 7 to 12 cycles. TCRdb re-called the 5' RACE reads with MiXCR, one entry per CDR3 protein. The sample contains 1.5 million to 2 million distinct CDR3 sequences, roughly a third of which appear only once. The sequenced sample consisted of blood. All receptors derive from a woman aged 25 to 39 in good health.

This chain connects TRBV5-5 to TRBJ2-2, with 12 positions matching TRBD2. The CDR3 loop spans 18 amino acids. Trimming at V came to 0 bases and at J to 0 bases, leaving 3 bases not matched to a gene. From germline, CDR1 is SGHKS and CDR2 YYEKEE (reference sequence). The CDR3 coding sequence is TGTGCCAGCAGCTTGGGGCTAGCGGGGGGGCCGAACACCGGGGAGCTGTTTTTT. This codes for CASSLGLAGGPNTGELFF.

Of note for this clonotype: This may arise from a read error, as a much more abundant clone is one base away. The chain combines TRBV20-1 with TRBJ1-5; 7 bases align to TRBD1. Per germline, CDR1 DFQATT and CDR2 SNEGSKA (reference sequence). Germline trimming cut 7 bases from V and 1 base from J; bases unmatched to any gene: 10. This CDR3 contains 15 residues. DNA for the CDR3: TGCAGTGTTATACAGACAGGGAGCAGCAATCAGCCCCAGCATTTT. Protein product: CSVIQTGSSNQPQHF.

The chain employs TRBV28 and TRBJ2-7; tentative D call: TRBD1 (6 bases). Per germline, CDR1 MDHEN and CDR2 SYDVKM. The V end was cut by 5 bases, the J end by 6 bases, with 11 bases between. The CDR3 is made up of 12 amino acids. The CDR3 DNA sequence: TGTGCCAGCAGTGGACAGAGAAGCGAGCAGTACTTC. Translating gives CASSGQRSEQYF.

This clonotype was seen more than once but under ten times. V usage is TRBV20-1 and J usage is TRBJ2-2, with D perhaps TRBD1 or TRBD2 (6 bases each). CDR1 is DFQATT and CDR2 is SNEGSKA in the germline V gene (reference sequence). This CDR3 spans 15 amino acids. V lost 3 bases and J lost 5, with 16 bases in between. The CDR3 loop reads CSARHLQGRTGELFF. As DNA, the CDR3 is TGCAGTGCTAGGCACTTGCAGGGGAGGACCGGGGAGCTGTTTTTT.

V usage is TRBV20-1 and J usage is TRBJ2-1; weak D call: TRBD2 (6 bases). TRBJ2-7 explains the end of the DNA better; the J call may be wrong. Germline CDR1 is DFQATT and CDR2 is SNEGSKA (reference sequence). The CDR3 runs to 12 residues. This CDR3 reads CSAPRRGYEQYF. The DNA for the CDR3 is TGCAGTGCCCCAAGGCGGGGATACGAGCAGTACTTC.

This sequence joins TRBV7-3 and TRBJ2-4; D perhaps matches TRBD1 (6 bases). V gave up 4 bases and J gave up 4 bases, with 14 bases separating them. The CDR3 totals 15 residues. The germline V gene has CDR1 SGHTA and CDR2 FQGTGA. For the CDR3, the DNA is TGTGCCAGCAGCTCTCCCGACAGGAGTAAAAACATTCAGTACTTC. Translating gives CASSSPDRSKNIQYF.

The chain employs TRBV9 and TRBJ2-1, with unresolved D. The tail of the sequence fits TRBJ2-7 better, so the J call may be wrong. This CDR3 spans 17 amino acids. The V gene's germline CDR1 is SGDLS and CDR2 YYNGEE. CDR3 region: CASSVAGGPSSYNEQYF. As DNA, the CDR3 is TGTGCCAGCAGCGTAGCGGGCGGACCAAGCTCCTACAATGAGCAGTACTTC.

J is TRBJ2-7 and V is TRBV5-1; 8 bases align to TRBD2. The CDR3 covers 15 residues. The J segment lost 3 bases and the V segment lost 4 bases, leaving 9 bases of the junction unmatched. Looked up from germline, CDR1 is SGHRS and CDR2 is YFSETQ. CDR3 nucleotide sequence: TGCGCCAGCAGCGGGGTAGCGGGACCCAACTACGAGCAGTACTTC. Encoded protein: CASSGVAGPNYEQYF.

This sequence joins TRBV20-1 and TRBJ2-5; perhaps TRBD2 as D (6 bases). The closer fit of TRBJ2-7 to the DNA end suggests the J call may be wrong. Germline values: CDR1 DFQATT, CDR2 SNEGSKA (reference sequence). The CDR3 runs to 14 residues. The CDR3 DNA reads as TGCAGTCCTATGATAGCGGTCTCAGGAGACGAGCAGTACTTC. It translates to CSPMIAVSGDEQYF.

On this clonotype: A much larger clone lies one base from this, so it may be a read error. The CDR3 bases are TGCAGCGTTGACACCGGGACAAGGGAAAATGGAGATACGCAGTATTTT. It yields the protein CSVDTGTRENGDTQYF. The chain is built from TRBV29-1 and TRBJ2-3; the D gene is possibly TRBD1 (6 bases). In germline, CDR1 is SQVTM, CDR2 ANQGSEA. This CDR3 spans 16 amino acids. The V end was cut by 3 bases, the J end by 5 bases, with 21 bases between.

J is TRBJ1-2 and V is TRBV12-3 or TRBV12-4; D is perhaps TRBD1 (6 bases). The CDR3 runs 13 residues. V was cut by 6 bases and J by 3 bases, with 11 bases left in between. Here the CDR3 DNA reads TGTGCCAGCAGGGTGGGGGGCGACTATGGCTACACCTTC. Its translation is CASRVGGDYGYTF.

The V gene is TRBV3-1, the J gene TRBJ1-2; D is unresolved. Trimming removed 6 bases at V and 7 bases at J, with 18 bases between. Germline V gene sequence: CDR1 LGHDT, CDR2 YNNKEL (reference sequence). The CDR3 consists of 14 residues. CDR3 sequence reads: CASSYGRGQAGYTF. DNA of the CDR3: TGTGCCAGCAGTTACGGACGGGGTCAGGCTGGCTACACCTTC.

A few counts support this clonotype. The chain uses TRBV5-1 and TRBJ2-3, with a possible D match to TRBD2 (6 bases). Between the trimmed V and J ends, which lost 0 bases and 6 bases, there was a span of 20 bases. Germline V gene lookup returns CDR1 SGHRS and CDR2 YFSETQ. The CDR3 has 17 amino acids. CDR3 DNA sequence: TGCGCCAGCAGCTTGGGTACCGGGGGAGAAGCATGGGATACGCAGTATTTT. Protein product: CASSLGTGGEAWDTQYF.

The chain has TRBV14 and TRBJ2-1, with D perhaps matching TRBD1 (5 bases). Germline values: CDR1 SGHDN, CDR2 FVKESK. The CDR3 contains 16 residues. The V end lost 7 bases, the J end lost 3 bases, and 19 bases lay between the germline ends. CDR3 sequence: CASTKVYGQHYNEQFF. In nucleotides, the CDR3 is TGTGCCAGCACGAAAGTGTACGGACAACACTACAATGAGCAGTTCTTC.

Turning to this clonotype: Its ends do not fully match the called genes, so a read error is possible. This chain links TRBV20-1 with TRBJ1-2, with no clear D. The CDR3 consists of 15 residues. Germline V lookup: CDR1 DFQATT, CDR2 SNEGSKA (reference sequence). The CDR3 sequence is CSAPLRSSGVYGYTF. The DNA of the CDR3 is TGTAGTGCTCCCCTCAGGAGCAGCGGCGTCTATGGCTACACCTTC.

The chain carries TRBV2 and TRBJ2-1; D remains unclear. With 6 bases removed from V and 9 bases from J, the gap between germline ends came to 12 bases. The germline gives CDR1 SNHLY, CDR2 FYNNEI. This CDR3 is built from 12 residues. This chain's CDR3 is CASRIARLEQFF. CDR3 nucleotide sequence: TGTGCCAGCAGGATAGCCAGGCTTGAGCAGTTCTTC.

The V gene is TRBV5-4, the J gene TRBJ1-2; 9 nucleotides align to TRBD1. V shed 4 bases, J shed 1 base, and the junction held 8 bases outside the gene matches. Germline V gene sequence: CDR1 SGHNT, CDR2 YYREEE (reference sequence). The CDR3 sequence is 16 residues long. The CDR3 DNA reads TGTGCCAGCAGCCCCCCGGGACAGGGATATAACTATGGCTACACCTTC. Amino acids: CASSPPGQGYNYGYTF.

Comment on this clonotype: The junction departs from the called germline gene at one end, perhaps through a read error. This sequence joins TRBV5-1 and TRBJ2-7; D is unclear. This CDR3 contains 11 residues. Germline lookup yields CDR1 SGHRS and CDR2 YFSETQ. CDR3 amino acids: CASSLGYGQYF. In DNA, the CDR3 is TGCGCCAGCAGCCTAGGGTACGGGCAGTACTTC.

The CDR3: CASSLLGGGGTDTQYF. The CDR3 DNA sequence: TGTGCCAGCAGTCTCTTAGGCGGGGGGGGCACAGATACGCAGTATTTT. V is TRBV6-2 or TRBV6-3 and J is TRBJ2-3, with 9 bases lining up with TRBD2. The CDR3 runs to 16 residues. CDR1 MNHEY and CDR2 SVGEGT come from the germline V gene. J gave up 1 base and V 5 bases, and 7 bases lay outside the gene matches.